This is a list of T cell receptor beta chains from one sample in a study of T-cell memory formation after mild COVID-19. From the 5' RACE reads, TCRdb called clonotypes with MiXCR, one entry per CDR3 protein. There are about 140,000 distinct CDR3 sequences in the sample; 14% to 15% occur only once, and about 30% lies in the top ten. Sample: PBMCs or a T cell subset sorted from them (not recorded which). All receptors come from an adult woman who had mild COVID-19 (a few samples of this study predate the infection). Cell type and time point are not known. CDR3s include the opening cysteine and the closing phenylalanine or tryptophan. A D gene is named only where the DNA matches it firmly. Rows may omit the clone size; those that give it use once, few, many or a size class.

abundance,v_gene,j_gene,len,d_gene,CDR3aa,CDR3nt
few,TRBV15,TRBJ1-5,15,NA,CATSREWRDHQPQHF,TGTGCCACCAGCAGAGAATGGCGGGATCATCAGCCCCAGCATTTT
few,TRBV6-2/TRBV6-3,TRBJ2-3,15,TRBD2,CASRPEERETDTQYF,TGTGCCAGCAGACCCGAGGAGCGGGAAACAGATACGCAGTATTTT
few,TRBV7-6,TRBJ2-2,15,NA,CASSLAWSPTGELFF,TGTGCCAGCAGCTTAGCTTGGTCTCCCACCGGGGAGCTGTTTTTT
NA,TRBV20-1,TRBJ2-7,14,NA,CSARVSGQPYEQYF,TGCAGTGCTAGAGTAAGCGGCCAACCCTACGAGCAGTACTTC
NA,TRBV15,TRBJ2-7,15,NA,CATSRDRGIAVEQYF,TGTGCCACCAGCAGAGATAGGGGTATAGCGGTCGAGCAGTACTTC
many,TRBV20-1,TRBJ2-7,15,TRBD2,CSASDLAGDSYEQYF,TGCAGTGCTAGTGACCTAGCGGGGGACTCCTACGAGCAGTACTTC
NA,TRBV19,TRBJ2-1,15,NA,CASSIIGSLANEQFF,TGTGCCAGTAGTATAATCGGGAGCTTAGCTAATGAGCAGTTCTTC
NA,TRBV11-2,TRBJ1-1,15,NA,CASSLMSGLNTEAFF,TGTGCCAGCAGCTTAATGTCCGGATTGAACACTGAAGCTTTCTTT
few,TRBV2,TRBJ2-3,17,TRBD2,CASSVGGLAGNTDTQYF,TGTGCCAGCAGTGTTGGTGGACTAGCGGGAAACACAGATACGCAGTATTTT
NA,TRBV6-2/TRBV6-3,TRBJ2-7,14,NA,CASSYSGLVYEQYF,TGTGCCAGCAGTTACTCGGGACTGGTCTACGAGCAGTACTTC
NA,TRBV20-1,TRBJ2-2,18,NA,CSARDHFSQGKNTGELFF,TGCAGTGCTAGAGATCACTTTAGTCAGGGAAAGAACACCGGGGAGCTGTTTTTT
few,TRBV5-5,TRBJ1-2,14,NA,CASSLNGKLYGYTF,TGTGCCAGCAGCTTGAACGGCAAACTCTATGGCTACACCTTC
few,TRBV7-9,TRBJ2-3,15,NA,CASSSTVAGTDTQYF,TGTGCCAGCAGCTCGACGGTGGCCGGCACAGATACGCAGTATTTT
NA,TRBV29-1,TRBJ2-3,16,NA,CSVSVAHTHSTDTQYF,TGCAGCGTTTCGGTTGCACACACCCACAGCACAGATACGCAGTATTTT
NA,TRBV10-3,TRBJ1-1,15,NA,CAISDGSGLNTEAFF,TGTGCCATCAGTGATGGGTCAGGGCTGAACACTGAAGCTTTCTTT
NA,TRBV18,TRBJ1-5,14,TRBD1,CASSQDRGFQPQHF,TGTGCCAGCTCCCAGGACAGGGGATTTCAGCCCCAGCATTTT
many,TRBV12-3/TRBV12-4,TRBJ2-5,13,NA,CASSLGGEETQYF,TGTGCCAGCAGCCTCGGGGGAGAGGAGACCCAGTACTTC
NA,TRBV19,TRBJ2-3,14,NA,CASSAGANTDTQYF,TGTGCCAGTAGCGCGGGGGCGAACACAGATACGCAGTATTTT
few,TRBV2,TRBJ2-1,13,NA,CASMVATYNEQFF,TGTGCCAGCATGGTGGCGACCTACAATGAGCAGTTCTTC
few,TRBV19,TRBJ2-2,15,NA,CASQTHESQTGELFF,TGTGCCAGCCAAACACACGAAAGCCAAACCGGGGAGCTGTTTTTT
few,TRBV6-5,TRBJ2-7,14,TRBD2,CASSRLAGYDEQYF,TGTGCCAGCAGTCGACTAGCGGGTTATGACGAGCAGTACTTC
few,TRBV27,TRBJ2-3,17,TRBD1,CASSPLRTGGVTDTQYF,TGTGCCAGCAGTCCCCTCCGGACAGGGGGCGTAACAGATACGCAGTATTTT
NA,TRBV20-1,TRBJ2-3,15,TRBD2,CSARNAAGMGDTQYF,TGCAGTGCTAGAAACGCAGCGGGAATGGGGGATACGCAGTATTTT
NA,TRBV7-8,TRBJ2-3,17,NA,CASSLANRGEGTDTQYF,TGTGCCAGCAGCTTAGCGAACAGGGGGGAGGGAACAGATACGCAGTATTTT
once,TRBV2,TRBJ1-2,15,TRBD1,CASSELGTANYGYTF,TGTGCCAGCAGTGAACTCGGGACAGCTAACTATGGCTACACCTTC
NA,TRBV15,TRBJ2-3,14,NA,CATSRDRGADTQYF,TGTGCCACCAGCAGAGATAGGGGGGCAGATACGCAGTATTTT
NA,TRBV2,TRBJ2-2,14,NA,CASSLRSLTGELFF,TGTGCCAGCAGCTTGAGGTCTCTAACCGGGGAGCTGTTTTTT
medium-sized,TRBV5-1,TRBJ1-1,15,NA,CASSRLQGDNTEAFF,TGCGCCAGCAGCCGACTCCAGGGTGACAACACTGAAGCTTTCTTT
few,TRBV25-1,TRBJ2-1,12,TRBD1,CASSDRAHEQFF,TGTGCCAGTTCGGACAGGGCCCATGAGCAGTTCTTC
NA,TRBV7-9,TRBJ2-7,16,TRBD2,CASSLGLGTSGYEQYF,TGTGCCAGCAGCTTAGGACTGGGGACTAGCGGCTACGAGCAGTACTTC
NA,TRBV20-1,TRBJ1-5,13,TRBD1,CSCTGGARQPQHF,TGCAGTTGCACAGGGGGCGCAAGGCAGCCCCAGCATTTT
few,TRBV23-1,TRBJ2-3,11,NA,CASSQLDTQYF,TGCGCCAGCAGTCAACTAGATACGCAGTATTTT
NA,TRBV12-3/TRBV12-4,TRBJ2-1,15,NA,CASSSEESSYNEQFF,TGTGCCAGCAGTTCTGAGGAGAGCTCCTACAATGAGCAGTTCTTC
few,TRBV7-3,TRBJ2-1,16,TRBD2,CASSPETSGPYNEQFF,TGTGCCAGCAGCCCGGAGACTAGCGGGCCCTACAATGAGCAGTTCTTC
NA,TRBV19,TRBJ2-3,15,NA,CASSSPPDSLDTQYF,TGTGCCAGTAGTTCACCCCCGGACAGTTTAGATACGCAGTATTTT
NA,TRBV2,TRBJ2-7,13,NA,CASRTDGSYEQYF,TGTGCCAGCAGAACAGACGGTTCCTACGAGCAGTACTTC
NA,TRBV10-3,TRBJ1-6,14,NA,CAISEPPNGSPLHF,TGTGCCATCAGTGAGCCACCGAATGGTTCACCCCTCCACTTT
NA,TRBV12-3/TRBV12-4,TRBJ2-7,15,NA,CASSLGAGKSYEQYF,TGTGCCAGCAGTTTAGGGGCAGGAAAATCCTACGAGCAGTACTTC
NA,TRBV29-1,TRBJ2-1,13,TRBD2,CSVYPTSGNEQFF,TGCAGCGTTTACCCCACTAGCGGCAATGAGCAGTTCTTC
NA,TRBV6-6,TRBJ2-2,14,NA,CASNPQGNTGELFF,TGTGCCAGCAACCCACAGGGGAACACCGGGGAGCTGTTTTTT
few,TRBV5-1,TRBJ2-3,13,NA,CASSLEITDTQYF,TGCGCCAGCAGCTTGGAGATCACAGATACGCAGTATTTT